The T cell receptor beta chain described here comes from a study of identical twins. With V trimmed by 4 bases and J by 1 base, 0 bases remained unmatched. The CDR3 is 13 residues long. Per germline, CDR1 DFQATT and CDR2 SNEGSKA (reference sequence). MiXCR was run by TCRdb on the 5' RACE reads, yielding one entry per CDR3 protein. Of 1.5 million to 2 million distinct CDR3 sequences listed, roughly 35% were seen once; the top ten hold about 0.3%. As regards this clonotype: What it binds is unknown.

General observations from the study: There was an excess of low generation probability in the out-of-frame alpha sequences that twins shared.

Only healthy Caucasians were enrolled as donors. Sequencing was performed on cord blood. The TCR sequence derives from a newborn girl in good health. The chain joins TRBV20-1 to TRBJ2-2, with TRBD1 identical over 7 bases. CDR3 in amino acids: CSANRGNTGELFF. CDR3 DNA sequence: TGCAGTGCTAACAGGGGGAACACCGGGGAGCTGTTTTTT.